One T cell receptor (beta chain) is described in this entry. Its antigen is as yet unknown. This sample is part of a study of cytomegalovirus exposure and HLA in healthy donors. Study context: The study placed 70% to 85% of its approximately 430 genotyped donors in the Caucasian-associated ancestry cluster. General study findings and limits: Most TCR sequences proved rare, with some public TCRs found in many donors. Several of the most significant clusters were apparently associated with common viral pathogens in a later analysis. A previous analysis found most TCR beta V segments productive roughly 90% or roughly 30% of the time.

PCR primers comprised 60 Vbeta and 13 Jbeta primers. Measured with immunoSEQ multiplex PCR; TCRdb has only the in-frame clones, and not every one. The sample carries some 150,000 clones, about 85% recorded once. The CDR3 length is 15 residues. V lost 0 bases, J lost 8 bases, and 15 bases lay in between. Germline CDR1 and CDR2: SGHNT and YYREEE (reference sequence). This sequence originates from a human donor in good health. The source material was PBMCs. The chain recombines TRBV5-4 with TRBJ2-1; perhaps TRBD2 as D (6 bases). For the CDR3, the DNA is TGTGCCAGCAGCTTGGTCGGACTATCGAAGGATGAGCAGTTCTTC. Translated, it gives CASSLVGLSKDEQFF.